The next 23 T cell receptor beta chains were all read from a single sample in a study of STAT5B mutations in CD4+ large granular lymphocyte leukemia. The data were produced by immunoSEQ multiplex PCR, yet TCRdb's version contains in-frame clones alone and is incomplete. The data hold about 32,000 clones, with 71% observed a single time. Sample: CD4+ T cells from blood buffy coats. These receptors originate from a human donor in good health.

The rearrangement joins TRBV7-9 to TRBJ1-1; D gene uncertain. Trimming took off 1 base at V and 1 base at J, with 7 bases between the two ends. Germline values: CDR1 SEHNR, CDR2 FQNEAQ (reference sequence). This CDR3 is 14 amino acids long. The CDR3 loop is CASSLETRNTEAFF. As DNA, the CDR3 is TGTGCCAGCAGCTTAGAGACCCGGAACACTGAAGCTTTCTTT.

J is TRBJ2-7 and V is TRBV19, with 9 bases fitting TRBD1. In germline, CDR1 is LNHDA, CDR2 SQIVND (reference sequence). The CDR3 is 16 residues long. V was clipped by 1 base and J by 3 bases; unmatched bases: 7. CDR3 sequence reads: CASSIGGTGSVYEQYF. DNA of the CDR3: TGTGCCAGTAGTATAGGGGGGACAGGGTCTGTCTACGAGCAGTACTTC.

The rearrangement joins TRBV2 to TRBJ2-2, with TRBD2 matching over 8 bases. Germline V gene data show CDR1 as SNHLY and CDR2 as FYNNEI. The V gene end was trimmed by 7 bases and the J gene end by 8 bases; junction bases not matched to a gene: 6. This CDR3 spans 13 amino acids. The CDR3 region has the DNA TGTGCCAGCACCAGACTAGCGATGGGGGAGCTGTTTTTT. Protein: CASTRLAMGELFF. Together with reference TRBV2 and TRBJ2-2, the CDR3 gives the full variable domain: EPEVTQTPSHQVTQMGQEVILRCVPISNHLYFYWYRQILGQKVEFLVSFYNNEISEKSEIFDDQFSVERPDGSNFTLKIRSTKLEDSAMYFCASTRLAMGELFFGEGSRLTVL.

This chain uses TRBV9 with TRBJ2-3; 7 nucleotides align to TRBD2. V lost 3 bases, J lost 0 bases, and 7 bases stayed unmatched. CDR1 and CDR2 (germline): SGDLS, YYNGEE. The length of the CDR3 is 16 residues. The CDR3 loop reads CASSAVGAGSTDTQYF. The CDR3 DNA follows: TGTGCCAGCAGCGCCGTGGGAGCGGGGAGCACAGATACGCAGTATTTT.

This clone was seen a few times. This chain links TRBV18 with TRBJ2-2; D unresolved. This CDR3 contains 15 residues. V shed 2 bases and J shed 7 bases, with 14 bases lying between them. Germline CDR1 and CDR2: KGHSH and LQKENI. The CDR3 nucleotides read TGTGCCAGCTCACCATTGCAGGTGGTCGTCGGGGAGCTGTTTTTT. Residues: CASSPLQVVVGELFF.

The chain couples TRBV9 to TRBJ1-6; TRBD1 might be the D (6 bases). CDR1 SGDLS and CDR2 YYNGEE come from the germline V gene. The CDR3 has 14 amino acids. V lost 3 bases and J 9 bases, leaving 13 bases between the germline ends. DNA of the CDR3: TGTGCCAGCAGCGAGGGGGGCGACGGTTCACCCCTCCACTTT. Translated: CASSEGGDGSPLHF.

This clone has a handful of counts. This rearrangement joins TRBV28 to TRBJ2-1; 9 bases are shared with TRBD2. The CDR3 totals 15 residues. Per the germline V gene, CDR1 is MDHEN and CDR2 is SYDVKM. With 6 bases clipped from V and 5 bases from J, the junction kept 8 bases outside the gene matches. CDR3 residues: CASRLASGANNEQFF. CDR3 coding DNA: TGTGCCAGCAGGTTGGCTAGCGGGGCCAACAATGAGCAGTTCTTC.

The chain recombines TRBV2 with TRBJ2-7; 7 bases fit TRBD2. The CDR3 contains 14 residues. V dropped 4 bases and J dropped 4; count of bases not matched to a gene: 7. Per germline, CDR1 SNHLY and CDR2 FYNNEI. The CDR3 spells CASSAFLAEYEQYF. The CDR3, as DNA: TGTGCCAGCAGTGCTTTTCTAGCGGAATACGAGCAGTACTTC.

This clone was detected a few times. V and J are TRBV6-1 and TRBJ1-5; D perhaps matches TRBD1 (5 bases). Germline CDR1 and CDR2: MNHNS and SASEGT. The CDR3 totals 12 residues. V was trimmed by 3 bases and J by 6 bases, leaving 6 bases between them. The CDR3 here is CASSDGAQPQHF. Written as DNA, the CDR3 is TGTGCCAGCAGTGATGGGGCTCAGCCCCAGCATTTT.

CDR3 residues: CASRLVGTSVTREQYF. CDR3 nucleotides: TGTGCCAGCAGATTAGTAGGGACTAGCGTTACGCGCGAGCAGTACTTC. V and J are TRBV27 and TRBJ2-7, with 10 bases fitting TRBD2. Looked up from germline, CDR1 is MNHEY and CDR2 is SMNVEV (reference sequence). CDR3 size: 16 residues. With 6 bases clipped from V and 6 bases from J, the junction kept 14 bases outside the gene matches.

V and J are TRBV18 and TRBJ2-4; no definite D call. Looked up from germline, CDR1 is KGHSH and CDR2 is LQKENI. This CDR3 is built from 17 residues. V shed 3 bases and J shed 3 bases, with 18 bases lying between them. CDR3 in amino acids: CASSPIRAALDKNIQYF. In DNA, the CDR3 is TGTGCCAGCTCACCGATTCGGGCGGCTTTAGACAAAAACATTCAGTACTTC. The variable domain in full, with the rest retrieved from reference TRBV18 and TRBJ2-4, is NAGVMQNPRHLVRRRGQEARLRCSPMKGHSHVYWYRQLPEEGLKFMVYLQKENIIDESGMPKERFSAEFPKEGPSILRIQQVVRGDSAAYFCASSPIRAALDKNIQYFGAGTRLSVL.

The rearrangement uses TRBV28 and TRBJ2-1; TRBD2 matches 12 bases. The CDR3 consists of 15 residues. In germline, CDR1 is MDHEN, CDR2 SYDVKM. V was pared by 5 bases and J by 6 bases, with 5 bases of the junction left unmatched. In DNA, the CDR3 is TGTGCCAGCAGTCTTGGACTAGCGGGACCCAATGAGCAGTTCTTC. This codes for CASSLGLAGPNEQFF.

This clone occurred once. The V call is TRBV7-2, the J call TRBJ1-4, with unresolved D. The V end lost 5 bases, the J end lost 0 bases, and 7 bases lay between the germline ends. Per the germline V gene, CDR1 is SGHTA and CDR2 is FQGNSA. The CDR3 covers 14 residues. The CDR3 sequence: CASSPFATNEKLFF. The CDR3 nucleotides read TGTGCCAGCAGCCCATTCGCAACTAATGAAAAACTGTTTTTT.

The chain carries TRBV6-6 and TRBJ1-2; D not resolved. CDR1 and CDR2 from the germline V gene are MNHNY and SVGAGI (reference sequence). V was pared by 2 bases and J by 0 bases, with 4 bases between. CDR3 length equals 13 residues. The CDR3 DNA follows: TGTGCCAGCAGTTACGGGGCTAACTATGGCTACACCTTC. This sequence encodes CASSYGANYGYTF.

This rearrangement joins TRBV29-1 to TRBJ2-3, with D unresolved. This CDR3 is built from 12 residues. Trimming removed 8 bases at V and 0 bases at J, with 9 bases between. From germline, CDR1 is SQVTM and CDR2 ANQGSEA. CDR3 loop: CSSWISTDTQYF. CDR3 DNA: TGCAGCTCGTGGATAAGCACAGATACGCAGTATTTT.

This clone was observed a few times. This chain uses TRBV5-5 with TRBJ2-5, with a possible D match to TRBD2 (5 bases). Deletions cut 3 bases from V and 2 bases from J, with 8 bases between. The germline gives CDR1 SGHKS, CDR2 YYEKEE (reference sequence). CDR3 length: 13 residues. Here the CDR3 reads CASSSERQETQYF. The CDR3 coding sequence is TGTGCCAGCAGCTCGGAGCGGCAAGAGACCCAGTACTTC.

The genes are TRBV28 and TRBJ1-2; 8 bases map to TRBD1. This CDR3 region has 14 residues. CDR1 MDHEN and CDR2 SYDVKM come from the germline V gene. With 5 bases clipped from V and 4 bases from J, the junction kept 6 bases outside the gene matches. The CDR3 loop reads CASSAGGEGYGYTF. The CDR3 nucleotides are TGTGCCAGCAGTGCAGGGGGCGAGGGCTATGGCTACACCTTC.

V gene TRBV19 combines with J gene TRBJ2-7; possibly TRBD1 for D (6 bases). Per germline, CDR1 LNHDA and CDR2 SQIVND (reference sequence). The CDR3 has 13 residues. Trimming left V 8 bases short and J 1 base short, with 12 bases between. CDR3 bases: TGTGCCAGTTTGGGGGCAGGATCCTACGAGCAGTACTTC. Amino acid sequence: CASLGAGSYEQYF.

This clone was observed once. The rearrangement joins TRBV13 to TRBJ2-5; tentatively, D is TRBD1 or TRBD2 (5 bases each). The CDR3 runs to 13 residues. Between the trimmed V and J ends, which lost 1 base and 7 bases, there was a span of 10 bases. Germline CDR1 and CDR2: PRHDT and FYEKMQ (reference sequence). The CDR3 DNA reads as TGTGCCAGCAGCTTAGACGGGGCCGGGACCCAGTACTTC. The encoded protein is CASSLDGAGTQYF.

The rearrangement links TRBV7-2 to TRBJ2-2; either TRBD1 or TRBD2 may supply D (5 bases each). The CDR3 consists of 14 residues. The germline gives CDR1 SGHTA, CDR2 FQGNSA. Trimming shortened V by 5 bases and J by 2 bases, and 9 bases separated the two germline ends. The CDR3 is CASSQGPNTGELFF. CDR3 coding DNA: TGTGCCAGCAGCCAGGGACCAAACACCGGGGAGCTGTTTTTT. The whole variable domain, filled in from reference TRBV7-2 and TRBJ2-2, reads GAGVSQSPSNKVTEKGKDVELRCDPISGHTALYWYRQSLGQGLEFLIYFQGNSAPDKSGLPSDRFSAERTGGSVSTLTIQRTQQEDSAVYLCASSQGPNTGELFFGEGSRLTVL.

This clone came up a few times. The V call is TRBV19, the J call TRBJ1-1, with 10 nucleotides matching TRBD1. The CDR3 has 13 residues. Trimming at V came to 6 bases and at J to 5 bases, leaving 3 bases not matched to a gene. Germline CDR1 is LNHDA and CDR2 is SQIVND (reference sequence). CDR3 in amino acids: CASSRQGATEAFF. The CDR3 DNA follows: TGTGCCAGTAGCCGACAGGGGGCAACTGAAGCTTTCTTT. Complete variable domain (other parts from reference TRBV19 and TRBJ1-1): DGGITQSPKYLFRKEGQNVTLSCEQNLNHDAMYWYRQDPGQGLRLIYYSQIVNDFQKGDIAEGYSVSREKKESFPLTVTSAQKNPTAFYLCASSRQGATEAFFGQGTRLTVV.

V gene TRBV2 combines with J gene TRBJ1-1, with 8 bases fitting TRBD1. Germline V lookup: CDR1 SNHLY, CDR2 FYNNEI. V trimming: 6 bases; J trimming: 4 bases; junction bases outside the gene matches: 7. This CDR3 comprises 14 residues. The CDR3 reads CASRARQGITEAFF. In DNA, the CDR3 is TGTGCCAGCAGAGCCAGACAGGGGATCACTGAAGCTTTCTTT.

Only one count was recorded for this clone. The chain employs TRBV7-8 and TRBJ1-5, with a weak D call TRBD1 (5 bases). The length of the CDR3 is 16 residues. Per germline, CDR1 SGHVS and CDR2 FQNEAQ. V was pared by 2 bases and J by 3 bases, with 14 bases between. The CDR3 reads CASSLRRQGDNQPQHF. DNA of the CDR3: TGTGCCAGCAGCTTAAGGAGGCAGGGCGACAATCAGCCCCAGCATTTT.